This T cell receptor (beta chain) was identified in a study of identifying expanded T cells in peripheral blood. Study-wide results and caveats: Variance in clone template counts between roughly two-week samples significantly increased with total template count across all healthy donors. Over around two and four weeks, about 17 and 20 clones changed, versus around 1.2 between replicates.

This CDR3 has 11 amino acids. V was trimmed by 7 bases and J by 6 bases, leaving 10 bases between them. Looked up from germline, CDR1 is SEHNR and CDR2 is FQNEAQ (reference sequence). This table comes from immunoSEQ multiplex PCR, and its TCRdb copy is limited to in-frame clones, with some not included. The sample has around 100,000 clones; over 70% are singletons. A note on this clone: Antigen unknown.

Collection occurred without any documented infections or immune events in donors. Source material: blood. V is TRBV7-9 and J is TRBJ2-7, with D perhaps TRBD2 (6 bases). The sequence derives from a person aged 18 to 75 in good health. This CDR3 is CASTGGSEQYF. The CDR3 DNA reads as TGTGCCAGCACCGGGGGATCCGAGCAGTACTTC.